This TCR beta chain is from a study of blood T cell repertoires in COVID-19. Study at large: Spain, Italy and the United States supplied samples that represented acute and convalescent COVID-19. From T cells, B-cell-depleted T cells, or PBMCs came the material, which was cDNA or gDNA.

This CDR3 region has 18 residues. Trimming took 3 bases from V and 2 from J; bases not matched to a gene: 12. Germline V gives CDR1 WNHNN, CDR2 SYGVQD (reference sequence). Profiled with immunoSEQ multiplex PCR; TCRdb holds only in-frame clones, not every one. Of 230,000 or so clones in the sample, approximately 80% were seen once. V and J are TRBV10-1 and TRBJ1-3, with 8 positions matching TRBD1. The TCR comes from a woman of 80 years or more with COVID-19, enrolled during active disease. Sample: peripheral blood. CDR3 in amino acids: CASSEVPTGGTAGNTIYF. The CDR3 DNA reads TGCGCCAGCAGTGAAGTCCCTACAGGGGGAACGGCTGGAAACACCATATATTTT.